Shown below are 25 T cell receptor beta chains from a single sample sequenced in a study of blood T cell repertoires in COVID-19. The table came from immunoSEQ multiplex PCR; TCRdb's copy has only in-frame clones and leaves some out. The sample holds about 260,000 clones, about 89% seen once. Input material: peripheral blood. The receptor set was obtained from a man aged 35 to 55 who had recovered from COVID-19.

The CDR3 loop is CAISESKGAGAFKNIQYF. The CDR3 DNA reads TGTGCCATCAGTGAGTCGAAAGGGGCAGGGGCATTCAAAAACATTCAGTACTTC. The chain carries TRBV10-3 and TRBJ2-4; the D gene is possibly TRBD1 (6 bases). There are 18 residues in the CDR3. From germline, CDR1 is ENHRY and CDR2 SYGVKD. V was shortened by 0 bases and J by 3 bases, with 18 bases between the two germline ends.

CDR3 region: CASSPRLAGGRHEQFF. The CDR3 DNA is TGTGCCAGCAGTCCTAGACTAGCGGGAGGGCGGCATGAGCAGTTCTTC. V gene TRBV27 combines with J gene TRBJ2-1; 14 bases align to TRBD2. Germline V gene lookup returns CDR1 MNHEY and CDR2 SMNVEV (reference sequence). The CDR3 sequence is 16 residues long. The V and J ends lost 5 bases and 8 bases, in that order; junction bases with no gene match: 8.

This clone occurred a few times. The V gene is TRBV7-9, the J gene TRBJ1-1; D gene ambiguous. CDR3 length: 13 residues. V dropped 3 bases and J dropped 2 bases, with 7 bases sitting between them. Germline loops: CDR1 SEHNR, CDR2 FQNEAQ (reference sequence). The CDR3 sequence: CASSFRGNTEAFF. DNA of the CDR3: TGTGCCAGCAGCTTCCGGGGAAACACTGAAGCTTTCTTT.

This chain links TRBV18 with TRBJ1-2; D not certain. Germline assignment: CDR1 KGHSH and CDR2 LQKENI. This CDR3 comprises 17 residues. V was trimmed by 1 base and J by 1 base, leaving 16 bases between them. CDR3 loop: CASSPRSQKRFNYGYTF. DNA for the CDR3: TGTGCCAGCTCACCACGCTCCCAAAAGCGGTTTAACTATGGCTACACCTTC.

This clone was seen a handful of times. Other DNA sequences in the sample encode the same CDR3. The V and J genes are TRBV7-2 and TRBJ2-7; TRBD2 matches at 13 bases. This CDR3 has 14 residues. The V and J ends lost 4 bases and 7 bases, in that order; junction bases with no gene match: 4. The germline CDR1 and CDR2 sequences are SGHTA and FQGNSA. The CDR3, as DNA: TGTGCCAGCAGCTCACTAGCGGGAGGGGGGGAGCAGTACTTC. Residues: CASSSLAGGGEQYF.

In DNA form, the CDR3 reads TGTGCCAGCAGTTTGGGAGTGACAGATACGCAGTATTTT. It translates to CASSLGVTDTQYF. The chain couples TRBV27 to TRBJ2-3, with D possibly matching TRBD2 (5 bases). CDR1 and CDR2 from the germline V gene are MNHEY and SMNVEV (reference sequence). V was shortened by 3 bases and J by 3 bases, with 7 bases between the two germline ends. The CDR3 consists of 13 residues.

The chain carries TRBV4-1 and TRBJ2-1; 10 bases agree with TRBD2. The CDR3 contains 17 residues. CDR1 and CDR2 (germline): MGHRA, YSYEKL. Trimming at V came to 0 bases and at J to 0 bases, leaving 2 bases not matched to a gene. This CDR3 reads CASSQDPSGSSYNEQFF. The CDR3 DNA reads as TGCGCCAGCAGCCAAGACCCTAGCGGGAGCTCCTACAATGAGCAGTTCTTC.

Comments on this clone: Other DNA sequences in the sample encode the same CDR3. The chain couples TRBV5-5 to TRBJ2-2; D is possibly TRBD2 (5 bases). The CDR3 has 14 residues. The V gene lost 2 bases and the J gene lost 4 bases, with 9 bases spanning the gap. Looked up from germline, CDR1 is SGHKS and CDR2 is YYEKEE (reference sequence). As DNA, the CDR3 is TGTGCCAGCAGCTTTCGGGGTGTCACCGGGGAGCTGTTTTTT. It codes for CASSFRGVTGELFF.

The chain carries TRBV9 and TRBJ2-3, with 8 nucleotides matching TRBD2. The CDR3 spans 17 residues. After removal of 4 bases from V and 2 bases from J, the junction contained 12 bases not matched to a gene. Looked up from germline, CDR1 is SGDLS and CDR2 is YYNGEE. CDR3 DNA: TGTGCCAGCAGCATACTGCCCCGGGGGGGCGTCACAGATACGCAGTATTTT. It translates to CASSILPRGGVTDTQYF.

The gene calls are TRBV28 and TRBJ1-4, with D hard to call. The CDR3 has 15 residues. The V and J ends lost 3 bases and 4 bases respectively, with 12 bases between them. Germline values: CDR1 MDHEN, CDR2 SYDVKM. The CDR3 sequence: CASSFVSGSNEKLFF. The CDR3 DNA follows: TGTGCCAGCAGTTTTGTGTCCGGGAGTAATGAAAAACTGTTTTTT.

This clone was counted between two and nine times. The chain employs TRBV10-2 and TRBJ1-2; D not certain. This CDR3 region has 14 residues. Deletions cut 0 bases from V and 3 bases from J, with 8 bases between. From germline, CDR1 is WSHSY and CDR2 SAAADI. This CDR3 reads CASSESVTYYGYTF. The CDR3, as DNA: TGCGCCAGCAGTGAGTCGGTGACTTACTATGGCTACACCTTC.

The rearrangement joins TRBV7-2 to TRBJ1-5, with 8 bases lining up with TRBD1. V lost 5 bases, J lost 5 bases, and 5 bases stayed unmatched. This CDR3 is 14 amino acids long. Germline values: CDR1 SGHTA, CDR2 FQGNSA. CDR3 sequence reads: CASSRTTGDQPQHF. Written as DNA, the CDR3 is TGTGCCAGCAGCCGTACGACAGGGGATCAGCCCCAGCATTTT.

V usage is TRBV16 and J usage is TRBJ2-1, with D hard to call. Germline values: CDR1 KGHSY, CDR2 FQNENV. Trimming removed 4 bases at V and 4 bases at J, with 20 bases between. This CDR3 has 17 residues. Here the CDR3 reads CASSPSPGLFGYNEQFF. For the CDR3, the DNA is TGTGCCAGCAGCCCCTCCCCCGGCCTGTTCGGGTACAATGAGCAGTTCTTC. Variable domain in full (rest from reference TRBV16 and TRBJ2-1): GEEVAQTPKHLVRGEGQKAKLYCAPIKGHSYVFWYQQVLKNEFKFLISFQNENVFDETGMPKERFSAKCLPNSPCSLEIQATKLEDSAVYFCASSPSPGLFGYNEQFFGPGTRLTVL.

This chain joins TRBV11-2 and TRBJ2-7; D call uncertain. This CDR3 contains 15 residues. CDR1 and CDR2 (germline): SGHAT, FQNNGV. V lost 0 bases to trimming and J lost 4 bases, with 13 bases between them. CDR3 coding DNA: TGTGCCAGCAGCTTAGAAGGAGTTCCCATTTACGAGCAGTACTTC. It yields the protein CASSLEGVPIYEQYF. Together with reference TRBV11-2 and TRBJ2-7, the CDR3 gives the full variable domain: EAGVAQSPRYKIIEKRQSVAFWCNPISGHATLYWYQQILGQGPKLLIQFQNNGVVDDSQLPKDRFSAERLKGVDSTLKIQPAKLEDSAVYLCASSLEGVPIYEQYFGPGTRLTVT.

The chain carries TRBV19 and TRBJ2-7, with D perhaps TRBD1 (5 bases). The CDR3 is 12 amino acids. Trimming left V 5 bases short and J 5 bases short, with 10 bases between. Germline V lookup: CDR1 LNHDA, CDR2 SQIVND (reference sequence). CDR3 protein: CASSFTGNEQYF. For the CDR3, the DNA is TGTGCCAGTAGTTTCACAGGTAACGAGCAGTACTTC.

The chain recombines TRBV4-2 with TRBJ1-1, with D possibly TRBD1 on 5 matching bases. The V and J ends lost 4 bases and 2 bases respectively, with 14 bases between them. Germline assignment: CDR1 LGHNA and CDR2 YNFKEQ. The CDR3 extends over 15 amino acids. The CDR3 bases are TGTGCCAGCAGCCTCATAGGGGCCGGAAACACTGAAGCTTTCTTT. This translates into CASSLIGAGNTEAFF.

This clone has just one count. V and J are TRBV6-2 or TRBV6-3 and TRBJ1-2; the D gene is possibly TRBD1 (6 bases). V was clipped by 5 bases and J by 3 bases, with 19 bases between them. This CDR3 spans 16 amino acids. The germline V gene encodes CDR1 MNHEY and CDR2 SVGEGT. The CDR3 reads CASSPSFGGQDYGYTF. The CDR3 coding sequence is TGTGCCAGCAGTCCAAGTTTCGGGGGGCAGGACTATGGCTACACCTTC.

This clone came up a few times. The chain combines TRBV6-5 with TRBJ2-3; D is undetermined. The V gene lost 2 bases and the J gene lost 0 bases, with 3 bases spanning the gap. There are 13 residues in the CDR3. Germline CDR1 and CDR2: MNHEY and SVGAGI. CDR3 coding DNA: TGTGCCAGCAGTTACCAGAGCACAGATACGCAGTATTTT. Translated, it gives CASSYQSTDTQYF.

The gene calls are TRBV5-1 and TRBJ2-1, with 10 bases aligning to TRBD2. CDR3 length equals 16 residues. V was pared by 5 bases and J by 6 bases, with 11 bases of the junction left unmatched. Germline loops: CDR1 SGHRS, CDR2 YFSETQ. CDR3 region: CASRYLAGVHGNEQFF. CDR3 DNA sequence: TGCGCCAGCAGATATCTAGCGGGAGTTCATGGCAATGAGCAGTTCTTC.

The count of this clone is one. The chain uses TRBV18 and TRBJ1-2; no definite D call. The germline V gene encodes CDR1 KGHSH and CDR2 LQKENI. The CDR3 sequence is 12 residues long. V was pared by 2 bases and J by 6 bases, with 7 bases between. CDR3 in DNA: TGTGCCAGCTCACCAGTCGGGGATGGCTACACCTTC. Translation gives CASSPVGDGYTF.

The sample holds a few counts of this clone. The chain employs TRBV28 and TRBJ1-1, with TRBD1 as a possible D gene (6 bases). The V end lost 4 bases, the J end lost 1 base, and 10 bases lay between the germline ends. Germline CDR1 MDHEN, CDR2 SYDVKM. The CDR3 has 14 residues. For the CDR3, the DNA is TGTGCCAGCAGTTCGGTAGGGGGGAACACTGAAGCTTTCTTT. It yields the protein CASSSVGGNTEAFF.

This chain joins TRBV11-1 and TRBJ2-1, with 9 bases that match TRBD2. Germline loops: CDR1 SGHAT, CDR2 FQDESV (reference sequence). The length of the CDR3 is 16 residues. The V and J ends lost 9 bases and 5 bases, in that order; junction bases with no gene match: 14. The CDR3 bases are TGTGCCAGTAAGAGGGGGGCGGGAGGGCCCCACAATGAGCAGTTCTTC. Translating gives CASKRGAGGPHNEQFF.

V gene TRBV19 combines with J gene TRBJ2-1; 9 positions match TRBD1. With V trimmed by 6 bases and J by 1 base, 7 bases remained unmatched. CDR3 size: 16 residues. CDR1 LNHDA and CDR2 SQIVND come from the germline V gene (reference sequence). This CDR3 is CASRTGGLTSYNEQFF. The CDR3 coding sequence is TGTGCCAGTAGAACAGGGGGCCTGACGTCCTACAATGAGCAGTTCTTC.

For the CDR3, the DNA is TGTGCCAGTAGTGGGACAGGGAGTCAGCCCCAGCATTTT. Its translation: CASSGTGSQPQHF. V usage is TRBV19 and J usage is TRBJ1-5; TRBD1 matches 9 bases. Germline-derived CDR1 and CDR2 are LNHDA and SQIVND (reference sequence). The CDR3 covers 13 residues. J was trimmed by 6 bases and V by 5 bases; bases with no gene match: 2.

The chain uses TRBV6-5 and TRBJ2-7; 9 bases match TRBD1. The CDR3 spans 15 residues. Trimming cost V 5 bases and J 6 bases; bases outside gene matches: 11. Germline V lookup: CDR1 MNHEY, CDR2 SVGAGI. This CDR3 is CASSMAGQGRAEQYF. CDR3 coding DNA: TGTGCCAGCAGTATGGCGGGACAGGGTAGGGCCGAGCAGTACTTC.